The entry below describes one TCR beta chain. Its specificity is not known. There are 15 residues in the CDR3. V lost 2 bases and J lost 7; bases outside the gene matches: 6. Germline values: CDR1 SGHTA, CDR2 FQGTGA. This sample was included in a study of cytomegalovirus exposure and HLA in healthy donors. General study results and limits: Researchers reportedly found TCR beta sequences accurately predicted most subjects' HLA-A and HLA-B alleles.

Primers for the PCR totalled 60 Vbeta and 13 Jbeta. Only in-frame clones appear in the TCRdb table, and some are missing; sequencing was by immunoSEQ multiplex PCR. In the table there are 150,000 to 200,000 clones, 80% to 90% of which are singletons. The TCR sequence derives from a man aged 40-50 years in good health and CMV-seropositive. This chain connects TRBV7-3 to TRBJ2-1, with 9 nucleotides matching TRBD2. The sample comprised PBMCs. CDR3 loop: CASSLLAGPENEQFF. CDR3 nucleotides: TGTGCCAGCAGCTTACTAGCGGGGCCGGAGAATGAGCAGTTCTTC.